Following are 28 T cell receptor beta chains from one sample sequenced in a study of shared clonotypes between healthy human individuals. Generated by immunoSEQ multiplex PCR, the TCRdb table keeps only in-frame clones and is missing some. The profile covers some 580,000 clones, with around 97% appearing a single time and about 0.06% taken by the ten largest. Sample: naive CD4+ T cells sorted from blood. Subset specified: CD45RA+ positively selected. Receptors originate from a woman in her twenties or thirties in good health.

V and J are TRBV5-1 and TRBJ2-1, with 7 bases lining up with TRBD1. J gave up 6 bases and V 4 bases, and 7 bases lay outside the gene matches. CDR1 and CDR2 from the germline V gene are SGHRS and YFSETQ. This CDR3 region has 14 residues. The CDR3 reads CASSPWTGPNEQFF. The CDR3 nucleotides are TGCGCCAGCAGCCCTTGGACAGGACCCAATGAGCAGTTCTTC.

The rearrangement links TRBV2 to TRBJ2-1; 7 positions match TRBD2. Trimming cost V 8 bases and J 6 bases; bases outside gene matches: 22. The CDR3 is 18 amino acids. Germline CDR1 and CDR2: SNHLY and FYNNEI. For the CDR3, the DNA is TGTGCCAGCCGGGGGGTATTTTCGACACCCGTAGCGCTCAATGAGCAGTTCTTC. The encoded protein is CASRGVFSTPVALNEQFF.

Only a few counts were recorded for this clone. The gene calls are TRBV4-1 and TRBJ1-5; D ambiguous. This CDR3 is 15 amino acids long. Germline CDR1 MGHRA, CDR2 YSYEKL. Trimming took 1 base from V and 0 from J, leaving 7 bases between them. Here the CDR3 reads CASSQVRDSNQPQHF. As DNA, the CDR3 is TGCGCCAGCAGCCAAGTAAGGGATAGCAATCAGCCCCAGCATTTT.

The genes are TRBV28 and TRBJ1-1; D is perhaps TRBD1 (5 bases). This CDR3 spans 17 amino acids. The germline V gene encodes CDR1 MDHEN and CDR2 SYDVKM. Trimming took off 4 bases at V and 0 bases at J, with 18 bases between the two ends. CDR3 nucleotide sequence: TGTGCCAGCAGTTCTAGGCTACAGGTTGGGATGAACACTGAAGCTTTCTTT. Translation: CASSSRLQVGMNTEAFF.

The chain links TRBV4-1 to TRBJ2-5, with 12 bases identical to TRBD2. Per germline, CDR1 MGHRA and CDR2 YSYEKL. The CDR3 loop spans 15 amino acids. V gave up 4 bases and J gave up 5 bases; unmatched junction bases: 5. The CDR3 reads CASSLTGTSGETQYF. The CDR3 bases are TGCGCCAGCAGCCTTACCGGGACTAGCGGGGAGACCCAGTACTTC.

The CDR3 sequence is CASRDSGRPYEQYF. The CDR3, as DNA: TGTGCCAGCAGAGATAGCGGGAGACCCTACGAGCAGTACTTC. V and J are TRBV11-2 and TRBJ2-7; 9 nucleotides match TRBD2. V was pared by 6 bases and J by 2 bases, with 5 bases of the junction left unmatched. The CDR3 is made up of 14 amino acids. Germline V gene lookup returns CDR1 SGHAT and CDR2 FQNNGV.

This chain joins TRBV27 and TRBJ2-7; tentative D call: TRBD2 (6 bases). From germline, CDR1 is MNHEY and CDR2 SMNVEV (reference sequence). This CDR3 has 14 amino acids. V was pared by 5 bases and J by 1 base, with 12 bases between. The CDR3 region is CASSPSGYSYEQYF. CDR3 in DNA: TGTGCCAGCAGTCCGAGCGGGTATTCCTACGAGCAGTACTTC.

The chain carries TRBV10-3 and TRBJ2-5; D possibly matches TRBD1 or TRBD2 (5 bases each). Germline CDR1 and CDR2: ENHRY and SYGVKD. This CDR3 has 13 amino acids. V was cut by 6 bases and J by 9 bases, with 17 bases left in between. This CDR3 reads CAISRDQPESQYF. The CDR3 nucleotides read TGTGCCATCAGCCGGGACCAACCCGAGTCCCAGTACTTC.

The V call is TRBV18, the J call TRBJ2-7; 8 nucleotides match TRBD1. The V gene's germline CDR1 is KGHSH and CDR2 LQKENI. The trim removed 3 bases at V and 7 bases at J, leaving 11 bases unmatched. The CDR3 runs 15 residues. The CDR3, as DNA: TGTGCCAGCTCACCGTTGGCAGGGGGCTCGGGGGAGCAGTACTTC. Translating it yields CASSPLAGGSGEQYF. The whole variable domain, remainder taken from reference TRBV18 and TRBJ2-7, is NAGVMQNPRHLVRRRGQEARLRCSPMKGHSHVYWYRQLPEEGLKFMVYLQKENIIDESGMPKERFSAEFPKEGPSILRIQQVVRGDSAAYFCASSPLAGGSGEQYFGPGTRLTVT.

The V gene is TRBV6-5, the J gene TRBJ2-4, with 9 bases aligning to TRBD2. Trimming cost V 3 bases and J 8 bases; bases outside gene matches: 2. Germline V gene sequence: CDR1 MNHEY, CDR2 SVGAGI. There are 13 residues in the CDR3. The CDR3 spells CASSYSGSDIQYF. DNA for the CDR3: TGTGCCAGCAGTTATAGCGGGAGTGACATTCAGTACTTC.

V and J are TRBV19 and TRBJ2-2, with D possibly being TRBD2 (6 bases). Germline V gene data show CDR1 as LNHDA and CDR2 as SQIVND (reference sequence). The ends were cut back, 4 bases at V and 2 bases at J, with 14 bases in the middle. CDR3 length: 16 residues. Here the CDR3 reads CASSTGLNLNTGELFF. In DNA, the CDR3 is TGTGCCAGTAGTACGGGACTCAATTTAAACACCGGGGAGCTGTTTTTT.

V gene TRBV6-1 combines with J gene TRBJ2-7; no reliable D call. V was cut by 6 bases and J by 3 bases, with 12 bases left in between. The V gene's germline CDR1 is MNHNS and CDR2 SASEGT. This CDR3 has 13 residues. The DNA for the CDR3 is TGTGCCAGCAGCTCAGTGGTGAGCTACGAGCAGTACTTC. Translating gives CASSSVVSYEQYF.

Regarding this clone: Other DNA sequences in this specimen translate into the identical CDR3. The chain carries TRBV28 and TRBJ1-2; unclear D gene. Trimming removed 1 base at V and 4 bases at J, with 4 bases between. This CDR3 contains 12 residues. Germline CDR1 MDHEN, CDR2 SYDVKM. This CDR3 reads CASSLLSYGYTF. The CDR3 nucleotides are TGTGCCAGCAGTTTATTGAGCTATGGCTACACCTTC.

The chain links TRBV10-1 to TRBJ2-2; maybe TRBD1 (5 bases). V shed 4 bases and J shed 4 bases, with 7 bases lying between them. The CDR3 has 13 amino acids. Germline CDR1 WNHNN, CDR2 SYGVQD (reference sequence). The CDR3 bases are TGCGCCAGCAGTGGGGGCAGCACCGGGGAGCTGTTTTTT. Translation gives CASSGGSTGELFF.

The rearrangement joins TRBV6-1 to TRBJ2-1, with 11 positions matching TRBD2. J gave up 8 bases and V 5 bases, and 8 bases lay outside the gene matches. Per the germline V gene, CDR1 is MNHNS and CDR2 is SASEGT. CDR3 length: 15 amino acids. The CDR3: CASSPLLAGVHEQFF. DNA for the CDR3: TGTGCCAGCAGTCCATTACTAGCGGGGGTCCATGAGCAGTTCTTC.

CDR3 sequence (DNA): TGTGCCAGCAGTTATGACGGAACCTCGGAGAGTGGCTACACCTTC. Its protein product is CASSYDGTSESGYTF. The genes are TRBV6-5 and TRBJ1-2, with D hard to call. Between the trimmed V and J ends, which lost 3 bases and 7 bases, there was a span of 18 bases. The germline V gene has CDR1 MNHEY and CDR2 SVGAGI. This CDR3 region has 15 residues.

The genes are TRBV6-5 and TRBJ2-1, with D possibly TRBD2 on 7 matching bases. Germline values: CDR1 MNHEY, CDR2 SVGAGI. The V end was cut by 0 bases, the J end by 7 bases, with 16 bases between. CDR3 length equals 16 residues. Here the CDR3 DNA reads TGTGCCAGCAGTTACTCGAGGGGGAGGGCCGTTAATGAGCAGTTCTTC. Translating gives CASSYSRGRAVNEQFF.

The chain combines TRBV28 with TRBJ2-1, with D unclear. V lost 6 bases and J 7 bases, leaving 13 bases between the germline ends. From germline, CDR1 is MDHEN and CDR2 SYDVKM. This CDR3 has 13 amino acids. CDR3: CASSHSWGNEQFF. CDR3 DNA sequence: TGTGCCAGCAGCCATAGTTGGGGTAATGAGCAGTTCTTC.

The chain combines TRBV28 with TRBJ1-2, with a possible D match to TRBD1 (6 bases). Trimming left V 2 bases short and J 8 bases short, with 12 bases between. Per the germline V gene, CDR1 is MDHEN and CDR2 is SYDVKM. The CDR3 has 13 residues. CDR3 DNA sequence: TGTGCCAGCAGTTTAGCGGCAAGGGGGGGCTACACCTTC. Protein product: CASSLAARGGYTF.

The chain uses TRBV28 and TRBJ2-4; 11 bases are shared with TRBD1. From germline, CDR1 is MDHEN and CDR2 SYDVKM. The CDR3 loop spans 16 amino acids. V lost 6 bases, J lost 6 bases, and 10 bases stayed unmatched. The CDR3 DNA reads TGTGCCAGCAGCAGGGGACAGGGGGGGAGAAGAAACATTCAGTACTTC. It specifies CASSRGQGGRRNIQYF.

This clone showed up just once. The rearrangement uses TRBV7-9 and TRBJ1-1; D might be TRBD1 (6 bases). This CDR3 is 15 amino acids long. The ends were cut back, 5 bases at V and 0 bases at J, with 13 bases in the middle. Germline CDR1 is SEHNR and CDR2 is FQNEAQ (reference sequence). CDR3 DNA sequence: TGTGCCAGCAGCAATAGGGGACACCTGAACACTGAAGCTTTCTTT. Amino acid sequence: CASSNRGHLNTEAFF. Looking up the rest from reference TRBV7-9 and TRBJ1-1 gives the full variable domain: DTGVSQNPRHKITKRGQNVTFRCDPISEHNRLYWYRQTLGQGPEFLTYFQNEAQLEKSRLLSDRFSAERPKGSFSTLEIQRTEQGDSAMYLCASSNRGHLNTEAFFGQGTRLTVV.

J is TRBJ2-1 and V is TRBV28; 8 bases map to TRBD1. V shed 2 bases and J 1 base; nucleotides not matched to a gene: 16. The CDR3 covers 20 residues. Germline-derived CDR1 and CDR2 are MDHEN and SYDVKM. The CDR3 DNA reads as TGTGCCAGCAGTTTAAGTTTCGTGTGGCAGGGGGCGATTTCCTACAATGAGCAGTTCTTC. It encodes CASSLSFVWQGAISYNEQFF.

Points on this clone: Other DNA sequences of this sample code for an identical CDR3. The chain has TRBV30 and TRBJ2-3; 9 bases line up with TRBD2. V shed 0 bases and J 7 bases; nucleotides not matched to a gene: 11. Per the germline V gene, CDR1 is GTSNPN and CDR2 is SVGIG (reference sequence). The CDR3 runs 16 residues. CDR3 region: CAWSVHSGLASNTQYF. The CDR3 DNA is TGTGCCTGGAGTGTACATAGTGGACTAGCGTCGAATACGCAGTATTTT.

V and J are TRBV18 and TRBJ1-2; D is unclear. The germline gives CDR1 KGHSH, CDR2 LQKENI. The V end was cut by 3 bases, the J end by 4 bases, with 18 bases between. The CDR3 loop spans 16 amino acids. CDR3 loop: CASSPPTGGTPYGYTF. CDR3 bases: TGTGCCAGCTCACCGCCTACCGGCGGAACACCCTATGGCTACACCTTC. Variable domain in full (rest from reference TRBV18 and TRBJ1-2): NAGVMQNPRHLVRRRGQEARLRCSPMKGHSHVYWYRQLPEEGLKFMVYLQKENIIDESGMPKERFSAEFPKEGPSILRIQQVVRGDSAAYFCASSPPTGGTPYGYTFGSGTRLTVV.

This sequence joins TRBV6-1 and TRBJ2-1; the D is unclear. This CDR3 region has 14 residues. Trimming left V 8 bases short and J 3 bases short, with 14 bases between. Germline V gene data show CDR1 as MNHNS and CDR2 as SASEGT. The CDR3 region has the DNA TGTGCCAGCCTTCGCGACAACAACTACAATGAGCAGTTCTTC. This codes for CASLRDNNYNEQFF.

V is TRBV5-1 and J is TRBJ1-2; TRBD1 matches at 7 bases. The CDR3 extends over 14 amino acids. CDR1 is SGHRS and CDR2 is YFSETQ in the germline V gene. The V segment lost 3 bases and the J segment 6 bases; nucleotides outside the gene matches: 8. The CDR3 sequence is CASSSKTGSHGYTF. The CDR3 DNA reads TGCGCCAGCAGCTCCAAGACAGGGTCTCATGGCTACACCTTC.

V usage is TRBV28 and J usage is TRBJ1-2; 7 bases match TRBD1. The CDR3 loop spans 16 amino acids. The V and J ends lost 3 bases and 0 bases, in that order; junction bases with no gene match: 7. Looked up from germline, CDR1 is MDHEN and CDR2 is SYDVKM. The CDR3 loop reads CASSFSRTGSNYGYTF. Here the CDR3 DNA reads TGTGCCAGCAGTTTTTCACGGACAGGATCTAACTATGGCTACACCTTC.

The rearrangement uses TRBV6-6 and TRBJ1-4; no clear D gene. CDR3 size: 14 residues. Germline CDR1 reads MNHNY; CDR2 reads SVGAGI (reference sequence). The V end lost 2 bases, the J end lost 5 bases, and 9 bases lay between the germline ends. CDR3 in DNA: TGTGCCAGCAGTTACGGGCAGTACAATGAAAAACTGTTTTTT. Its translation: CASSYGQYNEKLFF.